These 25 T cell receptor beta chains were all obtained from the same sample, sequenced in a study of neurological immune-mediated disorders. TCRdb re-called the 5' RACE reads with MiXCR, one entry per CDR3 protein. The table includes about 35,000 distinct CDR3 sequences, 3% to 4% detected once. Input material: PBMCs. These receptor sequences come from a man younger than 40 with multiple sclerosis.

The chain uses TRBV29-1 and TRBJ2-1; 10 bases line up with TRBD1. V lost 5 bases, J lost 3 bases, and 4 bases stayed unmatched. Germline CDR1 SQVTM, CDR2 ANQGSEA. The CDR3 has 14 amino acids. CDR3 sequence (DNA): TGCAGCGTTAGGGACAGGGGAGTCTACAATGAGCAGTTCTTC. Translated: CSVRDRGVYNEQFF.

This clonotype was observed many times. The genes are TRBV12-3 or TRBV12-4 and TRBJ2-1; 9 bases line up with TRBD2. This CDR3 is 16 amino acids long. Trimming took 7 bases from V and 8 from J; bases not matched to a gene: 15. The CDR3 loop reads CASISDRAGGTDEQFF. CDR3 coding DNA: TGTGCCAGCATCTCTGATAGGGCGGGGGGGACAGATGAGCAGTTCTTC.

This clonotype was seen ten or more times. The chain recombines TRBV2 with TRBJ2-5; the D is unclear. Per germline, CDR1 SNHLY and CDR2 FYNNEI. V lost 6 bases and J lost 4, with 9 bases in between. The CDR3 has 12 residues. The CDR3 region has the DNA TGTGCCAGCAGACAGACCTTAGAGACCCAGTACTTC. It is translated as CASRQTLETQYF. The full variable domain, with the rest looked up from reference TRBV2 and TRBJ2-5, is EPEVTQTPSHQVTQMGQEVILRCVPISNHLYFYWYRQILGQKVEFLVSFYNNEISEKSEIFDDQFSVERPDGSNFTLKIRSTKLEDSAMYFCASRQTLETQYFGPGTRLLVL.

This clonotype has at least ten counts. This rearrangement joins TRBV14 to TRBJ1-1, with no clear D. Germline V gene data show CDR1 as SGHDN and CDR2 as FVKESK. The CDR3 runs to 13 residues. The germline V and J ends were trimmed by 2 bases and 1 base, with 5 bases remaining between them. CDR3 bases: TGTGCCAGCAGCCAAAGCCAGAACACTGAAGCTTTCTTT. Protein product: CASSQSQNTEAFF.

This clonotype was counted at least ten times. The chain carries TRBV5-1 and TRBJ2-2, with D perhaps matching TRBD1 or TRBD2 (5 bases each). Looked up from germline, CDR1 is SGHRS and CDR2 is YFSETQ. V gave up 3 bases and J gave up 0 bases, with 9 bases separating them. This CDR3 comprises 15 residues. In nucleotides, the CDR3 is TGCGCCAGCAGCTCAAGGGACCCGAACACCGGGGAGCTGTTTTTT. Its protein is CASSSRDPNTGELFF.

This clonotype was seen ten or more times. This chain links TRBV20-1 with TRBJ2-7, with TRBD2 matching over 7 bases. The CDR3 totals 16 residues. V was pared by 5 bases and J by 4 bases, with 17 bases of the junction left unmatched. CDR1 DFQATT and CDR2 SNEGSKA come from the germline V gene (reference sequence). This chain's CDR3 is CSASPTGGSFGYEQYF. CDR3 nucleotides: TGCAGTGCTTCCCCGACCGGGGGGTCATTCGGATACGAGCAGTACTTC.

The chain recombines TRBV11-3 with TRBJ2-7; D unclear. The V gene lost 4 bases and the J gene lost 3 bases, with 10 bases spanning the gap. The germline V gene encodes CDR1 SGHNT and CDR2 YENEEA. This CDR3 is 13 amino acids long. DNA for the CDR3: TGTGCCAGCAGCTCCCCTCGCTACTACGAGCAGTACTTC. Amino acids: CASSSPRYYEQYF.

This clonotype was recorded a few times. J is TRBJ2-7 and V is TRBV18, with D perhaps TRBD1 (5 bases). This CDR3 has 16 amino acids. Trimming stripped 3 bases from V and 0 bases from J, with 15 bases between. From germline, CDR1 is KGHSH and CDR2 LQKENI. The CDR3 loop reads CASSPYQQDISYEQYF. The CDR3 nucleotides are TGTGCCAGCTCACCCTACCAACAGGATATCTCCTACGAGCAGTACTTC.

This clonotype has a count of ten or more. V usage is TRBV7-2 and J usage is TRBJ2-7; no clear D. The CDR3 spans 11 residues. Trimming pared 2 bases from V and 7 bases from J, leaving 6 bases between. Germline V gene sequence: CDR1 SGHTA, CDR2 FQGNSA. CDR3 region: CASSLSWEQYF. Here the CDR3 DNA reads TGTGCCAGCAGCTTATCTTGGGAGCAGTACTTC.

The V gene is TRBV12-3 or TRBV12-4, the J gene TRBJ2-5, with no clear D. This CDR3 has 13 amino acids. V dropped 4 bases and J dropped 3 bases, with 9 bases sitting between them. CDR3 sequence (DNA): TGTGCCAGCAGTTGGACCACCGAAGAGACCCAGTACTTC. It encodes CASSWTTEETQYF.

Ten or more counts support this clonotype. V is TRBV18 and J is TRBJ2-3; D remains unclear. The germline V gene encodes CDR1 KGHSH and CDR2 LQKENI. There are 12 residues in the CDR3. V was cut by 3 bases and J by 2 bases, with 3 bases left in between. The CDR3 DNA sequence: TGTGCCAGCTCACCCGTCACAGATACGCAGTATTTT. As protein: CASSPVTDTQYF.

The sample holds many counts of this clonotype. The chain couples TRBV10-2 to TRBJ2-7; 9 bases align to TRBD2. V trimming: 5 bases; J trimming: 3 bases; junction bases outside the gene matches: 2. This CDR3 has 13 residues. From germline, CDR1 is WSHSY and CDR2 SAAADI. The DNA for the CDR3 is TGCGCCAGCAGTTCGACTAGCGGCTACGAGCAGTACTTC. This encodes CASSSTSGYEQYF.

This clonotype has ten or more counts. The J gene is TRBJ2-7, the V gene TRBV27, with D possibly TRBD1 on 6 matching bases. V lost 0 bases and J 6 bases, leaving 9 bases between the germline ends. The CDR3 spans 13 residues. The germline gives CDR1 MNHEY, CDR2 SMNVEV (reference sequence). The CDR3 sequence: CASSLSRQAEQYF. In DNA, the CDR3 is TGTGCCAGCAGTTTATCGAGACAGGCCGAGCAGTACTTC.

There are many counts of this clonotype. The gene calls are TRBV29-1 and TRBJ1-1, with D possibly matching TRBD1 (5 bases). V was clipped by 0 bases and J by 6 bases, with 20 bases between them. The V gene's germline CDR1 is SQVTM and CDR2 ANQGSEA. The CDR3 length is 16 residues. This chain's CDR3 is CSVEDPRGDGLAEAFF. CDR3 sequence (DNA): TGCAGCGTTGAAGATCCTAGAGGGGACGGATTGGCTGAAGCTTTCTTT.

This clonotype came up many times. The chain recombines TRBV5-6 with TRBJ1-4; tentatively, D is TRBD1 (5 bases). The CDR3 runs 14 residues. Germline V gives CDR1 SGHDT, CDR2 YYEEEE. Trimming stripped 0 bases from V and 7 bases from J, with 10 bases between. This chain's CDR3 is CASSLVGTPEKLFF. The CDR3 DNA reads TGTGCCAGCAGCTTGGTCGGGACTCCTGAAAAACTGTTTTTT.

In this sample, this clonotype turned up many times. The chain couples TRBV5-1 to TRBJ2-5, with a possible D match to TRBD1 (6 bases). V dropped 4 bases and J dropped 4 bases, with 17 bases sitting between them. The CDR3 extends over 15 amino acids. From germline, CDR1 is SGHRS and CDR2 YFSETQ. This chain's CDR3 is CASSPQAGDRETQYF. CDR3 in DNA: TGCGCCAGCAGCCCCCAGGCAGGGGACCGAGAGACCCAGTACTTC.

This clonotype was seen at least ten times. The gene calls are TRBV29-1 and TRBJ2-5; no firm D call. The CDR3 runs to 13 residues. The germline CDR1 and CDR2 sequences are SQVTM and ANQGSEA. V was trimmed by 2 bases and J by 0 bases, leaving 7 bases between them. CDR3 DNA sequence: TGCAGCGTTGAAATGAGGAACCAAGAGACCCAGTACTTC. Translation: CSVEMRNQETQYF.

This clonotype has a handful of counts. The CDR3 is CASSWGAALGNEQFF. CDR3 in DNA: TGTGCCAGCAGTTGGGGGGCTGCGTTGGGGAATGAGCAGTTCTTC. The chain has TRBV27 and TRBJ2-1; either TRBD1 or TRBD2 may fit D (6 bases each). The CDR3 loop spans 15 amino acids. The V end was cut by 4 bases, the J end by 7 bases, with 17 bases between. CDR1 and CDR2 (germline): MNHEY, SMNVEV (reference sequence).

This clonotype was seen ten or more times. The V gene is TRBV20-1, the J gene TRBJ2-7; possibly TRBD1 or TRBD2 for D (5 bases each). CDR1 is DFQATT, CDR2 SNEGSKA, per germline (reference sequence). This CDR3 region has 13 residues. The V gene lost 0 bases and the J gene lost 5 bases, with 11 bases spanning the gap. CDR3 bases: TGCAGTGCTAGAGATTTCAGGGACGACGAGCAGTACTTC. Encoded protein: CSARDFRDDEQYF.

Many counts were recorded for this clonotype. The chain uses TRBV2 and TRBJ2-5; D is unresolved. V was cut by 5 bases and J by 2 bases, with 3 bases left in between. The CDR3 contains 11 residues. Germline V lookup: CDR1 SNHLY, CDR2 FYNNEI. The CDR3 region is CASSTQETQYF. The CDR3 DNA reads as TGTGCCAGCAGTACACAAGAGACCCAGTACTTC.

This clonotype was observed at least ten times. The chain couples TRBV3-1 to TRBJ1-5; no reliable D call. Germline CDR1 reads LGHDT; CDR2 reads YNNKEL (reference sequence). Trimming cost V 1 base and J 3 bases, with 10 bases left between them. The CDR3 has 15 amino acids. The CDR3 nucleotides are TGTGCCAGCAGCCAAGGAAGGTGGGACAATCAGCCCCAGCATTTT. It specifies CASSQGRWDNQPQHF.

This clonotype showed up many times. The chain recombines TRBV20-1 with TRBJ1-2, with TRBD1 matching over 7 bases. This CDR3 has 13 residues. Germline V lookup: CDR1 DFQATT, CDR2 SNEGSKA (reference sequence). CDR3 amino acids: CSQTGPSNYGYTF. CDR3 coding DNA: TGCAGCCAGACAGGGCCGTCTAACTATGGCTACACCTTC.

In its sample, this clonotype was seen many times. This rearrangement joins TRBV5-1 to TRBJ1-2; possible D gene TRBD1, 6 bases. Germline loops: CDR1 SGHRS, CDR2 YFSETQ. Between the trimmed V and J ends, which lost 3 bases and 2 bases, there was a span of 14 bases. The CDR3 has 15 amino acids. This chain's CDR3 is CASSSGGGQNYGYTF. CDR3 in DNA: TGCGCCAGCAGCTCGGGCGGGGGGCAGAACTATGGCTACACCTTC. Full variable domain (rest looked up from reference TRBV5-1 and TRBJ1-2): KAGVTQTPRYLIKTRGQQVTLSCSPISGHRSVSWYQQTPGQGLQFLFEYFSETQRNKGNFPGRFSGRQFSNSRSEMNVSTLELGDSALYLCASSSGGGQNYGYTFGSGTRLTVV.

This clonotype came up many times. V is TRBV9 and J is TRBJ2-7, with D possibly matching TRBD1 (6 bases). This CDR3 region has 14 residues. The ends were cut back, 0 bases at V and 0 bases at J, with 7 bases in the middle. Per the germline V gene, CDR1 is SGDLS and CDR2 is YYNGEE. The CDR3 DNA sequence: TGTGCCAGCAGCGTAGCAGGGGCCTCCTACGAGCAGTACTTC. Encoded protein: CASSVAGASYEQYF.

This clonotype was seen repeatedly, ten times or more. CDR3 in DNA: TGTGCCACCAGTGACCCCGGGGTAGCGGGGGTGAAGACCCAGTACTTC. This gives the protein CATSDPGVAGVKTQYF. This chain connects TRBV24-1 to TRBJ2-5; 9 nucleotides agree with TRBD2. Losses at the gene ends were 4 bases for V and 6 bases for J; bases not matched to a gene: 11. From germline, CDR1 is KGHDR and CDR2 SFDVKD. The CDR3 consists of 16 residues.